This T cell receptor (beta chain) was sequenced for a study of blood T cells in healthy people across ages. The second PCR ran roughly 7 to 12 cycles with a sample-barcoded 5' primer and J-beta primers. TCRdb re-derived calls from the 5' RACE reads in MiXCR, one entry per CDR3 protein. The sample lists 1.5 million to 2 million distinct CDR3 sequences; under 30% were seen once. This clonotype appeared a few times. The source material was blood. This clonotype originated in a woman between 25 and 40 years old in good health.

CDR3 nucleotide sequence: TGCAGTGCTAGATTTAGTGGCCCCCTTTCGGGCTACAATGAGCAGTTCTTC. It yields the protein CSARFSGPLSGYNEQFF. The V call is TRBV20-1, the J call TRBJ2-1; D is ambiguous. CDR1 is DFQATT and CDR2 is SNEGSKA in the germline V gene (reference sequence). The CDR3 consists of 17 residues. The V end lost 2 bases, the J end lost 3 bases, and 20 bases lay between the germline ends.